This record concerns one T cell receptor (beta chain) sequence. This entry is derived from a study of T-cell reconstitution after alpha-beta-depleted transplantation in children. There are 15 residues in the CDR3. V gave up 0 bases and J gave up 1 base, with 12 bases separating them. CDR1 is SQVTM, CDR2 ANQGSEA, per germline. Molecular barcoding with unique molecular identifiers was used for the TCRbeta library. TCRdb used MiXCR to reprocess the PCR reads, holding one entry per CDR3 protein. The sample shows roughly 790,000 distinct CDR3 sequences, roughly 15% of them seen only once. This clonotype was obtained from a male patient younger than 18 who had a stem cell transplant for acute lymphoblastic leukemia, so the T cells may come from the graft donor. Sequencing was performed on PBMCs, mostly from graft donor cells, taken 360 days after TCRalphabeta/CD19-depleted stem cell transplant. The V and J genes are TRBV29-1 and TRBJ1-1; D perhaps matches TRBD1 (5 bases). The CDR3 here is CSVEDWGRANTEAFF. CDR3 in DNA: TGCAGCGTTGAAGATTGGGGCAGGGCGAACACTGAAGCTTTCTTT.